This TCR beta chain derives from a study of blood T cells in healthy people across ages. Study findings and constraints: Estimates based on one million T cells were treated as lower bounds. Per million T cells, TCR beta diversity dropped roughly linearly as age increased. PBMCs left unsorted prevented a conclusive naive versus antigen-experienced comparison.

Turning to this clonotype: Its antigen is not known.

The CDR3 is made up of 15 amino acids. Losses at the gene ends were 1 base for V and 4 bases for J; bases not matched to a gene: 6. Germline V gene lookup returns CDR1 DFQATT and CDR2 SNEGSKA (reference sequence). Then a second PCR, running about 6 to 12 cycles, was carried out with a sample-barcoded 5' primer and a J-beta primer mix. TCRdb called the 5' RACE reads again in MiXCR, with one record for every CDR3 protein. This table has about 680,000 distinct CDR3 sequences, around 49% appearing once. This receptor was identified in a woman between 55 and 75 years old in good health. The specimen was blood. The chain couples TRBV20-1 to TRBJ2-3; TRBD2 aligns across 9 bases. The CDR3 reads CSARGASGIPDTQYF. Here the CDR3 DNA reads TGCAGTGCTAGAGGGGCTAGCGGGATCCCAGATACGCAGTATTTT.